Sequencing of this T cell receptor (beta chain) was carried out in a study of neurological immune-mediated disorders. This clonotype was picked up many times. TCRdb fed the 5' RACE reads into MiXCR, producing one record per CDR3 protein. The repertoire holds 40,000 or so distinct CDR3 sequences, roughly 4.8% seen once, with around 9% in the top ten. The sample taken for sequencing was CD4+ T cells from blood. The TCR was taken from a man aged 18 to 29 in good health.

Here the CDR3 DNA reads TGCAGTGCTGCCCCACAGGTGCTGAACTATGGCTACACCTTC. Protein sequence: CSAAPQVLNYGYTF. The rearrangement links TRBV20-1 to TRBJ1-2, with D possibly TRBD1 on 5 matching bases. The CDR3 totals 14 residues. Trimming shortened V by 5 bases and J by 2 bases, and 15 bases separated the two germline ends. The germline V gene encodes CDR1 DFQATT and CDR2 SNEGSKA (reference sequence).